This passage covers 31 T cell receptor beta chains from one sample sequenced in a study of shared clonotypes between healthy human individuals. Here immunoSEQ multiplex PCR was the method, and the copy in TCRdb shows in-frame clones only, minus some. The sample includes about a million clones, around 77% of them seen just once. The sequenced material came from memory CD4+ T cells from PBMCs. Subset denoted: CD45RA-negative fraction. The receptors here all came from a man aged 18 to 29 in good health. Some clones in this sample may be carry-over from other donors' samples.

The gene calls are TRBV7-2 and TRBJ2-1, with TRBD2 matching 11 bases. Germline V lookup: CDR1 SGHTA, CDR2 FQGNSA. This CDR3 region has 15 residues. The junction had 7 bases not matched to a gene; V was cut back by 3 bases and J by 9 bases. The CDR3 protein is CASSFTSGSRSEQFF. In nucleotides, the CDR3 is TGTGCCAGCAGCTTCACTAGCGGGAGTCGCAGTGAGCAGTTCTTC.

This clone has only a few counts. The gene calls are TRBV28 and TRBJ2-1, with D unclear. The CDR3 runs to 14 residues. The V and J ends lost 2 bases and 4 bases respectively, with 9 bases between them. CDR1 is MDHEN, CDR2 SYDVKM, per germline. The CDR3 bases are TGTGCCAGCAGTTTAAACTTCTATTACAATGAGCAGTTCTTC. Amino acids: CASSLNFYYNEQFF.

The J gene is TRBJ2-1, the V gene TRBV27, with 14 nucleotides matching TRBD2. V lost 6 bases, J lost 6 bases, and 4 bases stayed unmatched. Per the germline V gene, CDR1 is MNHEY and CDR2 is SMNVEV (reference sequence). The CDR3 has 15 amino acids. As DNA, the CDR3 is TGTGCCAGCAGCCTGGGACTAGCGGGAGTCAATGAGCAGTTCTTC. Residues: CASSLGLAGVNEQFF.

This clone was counted a few times. V gene TRBV15 combines with J gene TRBJ1-5; no clear D gene. CDR1 is LNHNV and CDR2 is YYDKDF in the germline V gene (reference sequence). V gave up 2 bases and J gave up 4 bases, with 6 bases separating them. The CDR3 is made up of 13 amino acids. CDR3 in amino acids: CATSRQKNQPQHF. The CDR3 DNA reads TGTGCCACCAGCAGACAAAAAAATCAGCCCCAGCATTTT.

This sequence joins TRBV18 and TRBJ2-1; D gene uncertain. V lost 0 bases, J lost 7 bases, and 7 bases lay in between. The germline V gene has CDR1 KGHSH and CDR2 LQKENI. This CDR3 comprises 13 residues. The CDR3 is CASSPPNGNEQFF. The CDR3, as DNA: TGTGCCAGCTCACCACCAAACGGTAATGAGCAGTTCTTC.

The rearrangement joins TRBV6-1 to TRBJ1-2; possibly TRBD1 for D (5 bases). Trimming shortened V by 6 bases and J by 3 bases, and 17 bases separated the two germline ends. Germline CDR1 is MNHNS and CDR2 is SASEGT. This CDR3 is built from 15 residues. For the CDR3, the DNA is TGTGCCAGCAGGGCTGCCGGACATGACTACTATGGCTACACCTTC. It specifies CASRAAGHDYYGYTF.

This clone came up a few times. This rearrangement joins TRBV7-9 to TRBJ2-5; 9 nucleotides agree with TRBD1. The CDR3 sequence is 13 residues long. After removal of 7 bases from V and 5 bases from J, the junction contained 5 bases not matched to a gene. Germline CDR1 reads SEHNR; CDR2 reads FQNEAQ (reference sequence). CDR3 loop: CASTRQGGETQYF. As DNA, the CDR3 is TGTGCCAGCACCCGACAGGGGGGCGAGACCCAGTACTTC.

The V and J genes are TRBV10-3 and TRBJ2-1; D remains ambiguous. The V and J ends lost 0 bases and 7 bases respectively, with 7 bases between them. CDR3 length: 13 amino acids. CDR1 is ENHRY, CDR2 SYGVKD, per germline. The CDR3 spells CAISESSKNEQFF. Written as DNA, the CDR3 is TGTGCCATCAGTGAGTCATCGAAGAATGAGCAGTTCTTC.

The chain couples TRBV27 to TRBJ1-1; 8 bases match TRBD1. CDR1 MNHEY and CDR2 SMNVEV come from the germline V gene (reference sequence). V gave up 5 bases and J gave up 4 bases; unmatched junction bases: 12. This CDR3 region has 16 residues. CDR3 residues: CASSPEGGRGPTEAFF. DNA for the CDR3: TGTGCCAGCAGTCCAGAGGGGGGCAGGGGGCCCACTGAAGCTTTCTTT.

The J gene is TRBJ2-1, the V gene TRBV6-4; D not resolved. CDR1 is MRHNA, CDR2 SNTAGT, per germline. This CDR3 is 16 amino acids long. Trimming pared 5 bases from V and 4 bases from J, leaving 18 bases between. CDR3 sequence reads: CASSPLITSNYNEQFF. The CDR3 region has the DNA TGTGCCAGCAGTCCCCTTATCACATCCAATTACAATGAGCAGTTCTTC.

This rearrangement joins TRBV28 to TRBJ2-2; 9 nucleotides line up with TRBD2. The CDR3 has 16 amino acids. Germline V gene lookup returns CDR1 MDHEN and CDR2 SYDVKM. Trimming at V came to 2 bases and at J to 5 bases, leaving 6 bases not matched to a gene. The CDR3 spells CASSLIAGVFTGELFF. The CDR3 nucleotides are TGTGCCAGCAGTTTAATAGCGGGAGTTTTTACCGGGGAGCTGTTTTTT.

This clone was picked up a small number of times. The chain couples TRBV30 to TRBJ2-2, with D perhaps matching TRBD1 or TRBD2 (6 bases each). The CDR3 runs to 13 residues. Per the germline V gene, CDR1 is GTSNPN and CDR2 is SVGIG (reference sequence). V shed 4 bases and J shed 6 bases, with 12 bases lying between them. The CDR3 reads CAWKAGGAGELFF. The CDR3 DNA follows: TGTGCCTGGAAAGCCGGGGGCGCCGGGGAGCTGTTTTTT. Filled out from reference TRBV30 and TRBJ2-2, the complete variable domain reads SQTIHQWPATLVQPVGSPLSLECTVEGTSNPNLYWYRQAAGRGLQLLFYSVGIGQISSEVPQNLSASRPQDRQFILSSKKLLLSDSGFYLCAWKAGGAGELFFGEGSRLTVL.

A note on this clone: One base away lies a much larger clone, so this may be a sequencing read error. The rearrangement links TRBV30 to TRBJ1-2; D is unclear. Between the trimmed V and J ends, which lost 4 bases and 8 bases, there was a span of 20 bases. The CDR3 covers 14 residues. Germline assignment: CDR1 GTSNPN and CDR2 SVGIG (reference sequence). The CDR3 DNA follows: TGTGCCTGGAACTGCAAAGGTGGCGTAGGGGGCTACACCTTC. This gives the protein CAWNCKGGVGGYTF.

The rearrangement uses TRBV11-3 and TRBJ2-5, with TRBD2 matching over 13 bases. Trimming at V came to 0 bases and at J to 6 bases, leaving 4 bases not matched to a gene. The CDR3 has 16 residues. The germline CDR1 and CDR2 sequences are SGHNT and YENEEA. The CDR3 sequence is CASSLDSTSGRQTQYF. Here the CDR3 DNA reads TGTGCCAGCAGCTTAGATTCGACTAGCGGGAGGCAGACCCAGTACTTC. Using reference TRBV11-3 and TRBJ2-5 for the parts outside the CDR3, the full variable domain is EAGVVQSPRYKIIEKKQPVAFWCNPISGHNTLYWYLQNLGQGPELLIRYENEEAVDDSQLPKDRFSAERLKGVDSTLKIQPAELGDSAVYLCASSLDSTSGRQTQYFGPGTRLLVL.

As concerns this clone: Other nucleotide sequences in the sample specify the same CDR3. V usage is TRBV10-3 and J usage is TRBJ2-2; TRBD2 aligns across 10 bases. Unmatched junction bases numbered 6, after V lost 6 bases and J lost 5 bases. The CDR3 extends over 15 amino acids. Germline loops: CDR1 ENHRY, CDR2 SYGVKD. The chain's CDR3 is CAISLTAGGTGELFF. In DNA, the CDR3 is TGTGCCATCAGCCTCACAGCGGGAGGGACCGGGGAGCTGTTTTTT.

V gene TRBV20-1 combines with J gene TRBJ2-5; D perhaps matches TRBD2 (6 bases). The CDR3 contains 11 residues. V lost 3 bases and J lost 7, with 9 bases in between. The germline CDR1 and CDR2 sequences are DFQATT and SNEGSKA (reference sequence). CDR3 protein: CSASLEGTQYF. In DNA, the CDR3 is TGCAGTGCTAGTCTGGAGGGGACCCAGTACTTC.

This clone has just one count. This chain joins TRBV28 and TRBJ2-7; no definite D call. Trimming cost V 3 bases and J 1 base, with 10 bases left between them. Germline CDR1 reads MDHEN; CDR2 reads SYDVKM. CDR3 length: 14 amino acids. The CDR3 coding sequence is TGTGCCAGCAGTTTCCCGGGCAATTCCTACGAGCAGTACTTC. Protein product: CASSFPGNSYEQYF.

The chain combines TRBV7-3 with TRBJ2-5; 8 nucleotides match TRBD2. This CDR3 spans 16 amino acids. The V gene end was trimmed by 1 base and the J gene end by 2 bases; junction bases not matched to a gene: 6. Germline loops: CDR1 SGHTA, CDR2 FQGTGA. The CDR3 reads CASSLNPAGAQETQYF. As DNA, the CDR3 is TGTGCCAGCAGCTTAAACCCAGCGGGGGCGCAAGAGACCCAGTACTTC.

The chain carries TRBV28 and TRBJ1-2, with 10 bases that match TRBD1. Germline loops: CDR1 MDHEN, CDR2 SYDVKM. Trimming cost V 6 bases and J 8 bases; bases outside gene matches: 6. CDR3 length: 13 residues. CDR3 DNA: TGTGCCAGCAGGGCGGGACAGGGGCTGGGCTACACCTTC. Encoded protein: CASRAGQGLGYTF.

The rearrangement links TRBV28 to TRBJ1-2; D is unclear. Germline V gene data show CDR1 as MDHEN and CDR2 as SYDVKM. V lost 3 bases and J 2 bases, leaving 7 bases between the germline ends. CDR3 length: 13 amino acids. The CDR3 coding sequence is TGTGCCAGCAGTTTGTGGCAGAACTATGGCTACACCTTC. Translating it yields CASSLWQNYGYTF.

The chain links TRBV7-9 to TRBJ1-3; D is perhaps TRBD1 (5 bases). The CDR3 has 15 amino acids. Trimming took 5 bases from V and 8 from J, leaving 19 bases between them. In germline, CDR1 is SEHNR, CDR2 FQNEAQ (reference sequence). CDR3 sequence reads: CASSPQTQGAHTIYF. The DNA for the CDR3 is TGTGCCAGCAGCCCCCAAACCCAGGGCGCTCACACCATATATTTT.

The chain is built from TRBV11-2 and TRBJ2-1, with 10 nucleotides matching TRBD2. Germline V gene lookup returns CDR1 SGHAT and CDR2 FQNNGV. This CDR3 has 16 residues. With 5 bases clipped from V and 5 bases from J, the junction kept 9 bases outside the gene matches. The CDR3 sequence is CASSPQGTSVDNEQFF. CDR3 DNA: TGTGCCAGCAGCCCACAAGGGACTAGCGTTGACAATGAGCAGTTCTTC.

Comments on this clone: Other DNA sequences from this sample encode an identical CDR3 as well. CDR3 sequence: CASSGQGAGELFF. As DNA, the CDR3 is TGTGCCAGCAGTGGACAGGGAGCCGGGGAGCTGTTTTTT. The chain employs TRBV6-1 and TRBJ2-2, with 7 bases identical to TRBD1. Germline V gene sequence: CDR1 MNHNS, CDR2 SASEGT. The CDR3 extends over 13 amino acids. V shed 4 bases and J 6 bases; nucleotides not matched to a gene: 2.

This clone was seen a single time. V gene TRBV11-2 combines with J gene TRBJ2-1, with 8 nucleotides matching TRBD2. This CDR3 has 14 amino acids. The germline CDR1 and CDR2 sequences are SGHAT and FQNNGV. The J segment lost 5 bases and the V segment lost 3 bases, leaving 3 bases of the junction unmatched. The CDR3 DNA reads TGTGCCAGCAGCTTTCGGACTAGCAACAATGAGCAGTTCTTC. This codes for CASSFRTSNNEQFF.

This clone came up once. This rearrangement joins TRBV15 to TRBJ2-3; 9 positions match TRBD1. With 1 base clipped from V and 4 bases from J, the junction kept 3 bases outside the gene matches. CDR3 length: 15 amino acids. Per the germline V gene, CDR1 is LNHNV and CDR2 is YYDKDF (reference sequence). The CDR3 DNA reads TGTGCCACCAGCAGAGGGGACAGGGAGGCAGATACGCAGTATTTT. Translation: CATSRGDREADTQYF. The full variable domain, its missing parts supplied by reference TRBV15 and TRBJ2-3, is DAMVIQNPRYQVTQFGKPVTLSCSQTLNHNVMYWYQQKSSQAPKLLFHYYDKDFNNEADTPDNFQSRRPNTSFCFLDIRSPGLGDTAMYLCATSRGDREADTQYFGPGTRLTVL.

To note about this clone: This sample also contains other DNA sequences that code for the same CDR3. The CDR3 nucleotides are TGTGCCAGCTCACCTTCAGAGACCCAGTACTTC. Translating it yields CASSPSETQYF. The gene calls are TRBV18 and TRBJ2-5; unclear D gene. The germline V gene has CDR1 KGHSH and CDR2 LQKENI. Trimming stripped 3 bases from V and 4 bases from J, with 3 bases between. There are 11 residues in the CDR3.

This clone was recorded only once. DNA for the CDR3: TGCGCCAGCAGCTTCCAGGGCTCCACCGGGGAGCTGTTTTTT. Amino acid sequence: CASSFQGSTGELFF. The chain couples TRBV5-1 to TRBJ2-2, with D maybe TRBD1 (5 bases). The CDR3 contains 14 residues. Germline V lookup: CDR1 SGHRS, CDR2 YFSETQ. V dropped 2 bases and J dropped 4 bases, with 9 bases sitting between them. Using reference TRBV5-1 and TRBJ2-2 for the parts outside the CDR3, the full variable domain is KAGVTQTPRYLIKTRGQQVTLSCSPISGHRSVSWYQQTPGQGLQFLFEYFSETQRNKGNFPGRFSGRQFSNSRSEMNVSTLELGDSALYLCASSFQGSTGELFFGEGSRLTVL.

CDR3 sequence reads: CASSSGREPQHF. The CDR3, as DNA: TGTGCCAGCAGCTCAGGCCGGGAGCCCCAGCATTTT. The rearrangement uses TRBV7-8 and TRBJ1-5; D gene ambiguous. Deletions cut 4 bases from V and 8 bases from J, with 9 bases between. The CDR3 spans 12 residues. Germline V gene sequence: CDR1 SGHVS, CDR2 FQNEAQ. Using reference TRBV7-8 and TRBJ1-5 for the parts outside the CDR3, the full variable domain is GAGVSQSPRYKVAKRGQDVALRCDPISGHVSLFWYQQALGQGPEFLTYFQNEAQLDKSGLPSDRFFAERPEGSVSTLKIQRTQQEDSAVYLCASSSGREPQHFGDGTRLSIL.

This clone appeared a few times. The sample carries other DNA sequences with the same CDR3. Here the CDR3 reads CASSLFQGQETQYF. The CDR3 DNA reads TGTGCCAGCAGCTTATTCCAGGGACAAGAGACCCAGTACTTC. The rearrangement uses TRBV7-6 and TRBJ2-5, with a weak D call TRBD1 (5 bases). Trimming pared 2 bases from V and 2 bases from J, leaving 9 bases between. Per germline, CDR1 SGHVS and CDR2 FNYEAQ. The CDR3 spans 14 residues.

This clone was counted only a few times. V and J are TRBV27 and TRBJ2-7, with 9 bases that match TRBD2. This CDR3 comprises 14 residues. Germline-derived CDR1 and CDR2 are MNHEY and SMNVEV (reference sequence). After removal of 2 bases from V and 3 bases from J, the junction contained 2 bases not matched to a gene. The CDR3 loop reads CASSLAGGGYEQYF. CDR3 DNA sequence: TGTGCCAGCAGTTTAGCGGGAGGGGGCTACGAGCAGTACTTC.

This chain joins TRBV5-1 and TRBJ2-1; D possibly corresponds to TRBD2 (6 bases). There are 14 residues in the CDR3. Per germline, CDR1 SGHRS and CDR2 YFSETQ. V gave up 6 bases and J gave up 10 bases, with 20 bases separating them. The CDR3 reads CASTPMAGSSEQFF. CDR3 DNA: TGCGCCAGCACCCCCATGGCGGGAAGTAGCGAGCAGTTCTTC.